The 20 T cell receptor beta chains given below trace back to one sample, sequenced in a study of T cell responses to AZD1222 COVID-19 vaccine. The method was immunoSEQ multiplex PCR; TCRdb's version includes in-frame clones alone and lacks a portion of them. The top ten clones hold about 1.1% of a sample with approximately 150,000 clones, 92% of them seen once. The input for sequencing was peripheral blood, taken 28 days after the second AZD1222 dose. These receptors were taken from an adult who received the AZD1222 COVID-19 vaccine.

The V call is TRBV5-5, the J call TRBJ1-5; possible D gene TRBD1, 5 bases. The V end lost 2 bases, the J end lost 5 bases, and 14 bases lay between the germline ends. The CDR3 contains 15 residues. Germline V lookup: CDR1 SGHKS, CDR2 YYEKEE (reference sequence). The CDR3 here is CASSLAPGGHQPQHF. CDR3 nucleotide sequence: TGTGCCAGCAGCTTAGCCCCGGGGGGTCATCAGCCCCAGCATTTT.

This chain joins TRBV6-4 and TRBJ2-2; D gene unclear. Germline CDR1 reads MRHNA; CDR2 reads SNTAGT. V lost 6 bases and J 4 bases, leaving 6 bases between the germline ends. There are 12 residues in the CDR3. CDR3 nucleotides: TGTGCCAGCAGATCTACCACCGGGGAGCTGTTTTTT. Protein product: CASRSTTGELFF.

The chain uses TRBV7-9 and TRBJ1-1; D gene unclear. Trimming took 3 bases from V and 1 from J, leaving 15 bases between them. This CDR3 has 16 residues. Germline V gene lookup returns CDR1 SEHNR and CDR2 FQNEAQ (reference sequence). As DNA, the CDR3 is TGTGCCAGCAGCTTTCGGGTCGAAATTACGAACACTGAAGCTTTCTTT. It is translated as CASSFRVEITNTEAFF.

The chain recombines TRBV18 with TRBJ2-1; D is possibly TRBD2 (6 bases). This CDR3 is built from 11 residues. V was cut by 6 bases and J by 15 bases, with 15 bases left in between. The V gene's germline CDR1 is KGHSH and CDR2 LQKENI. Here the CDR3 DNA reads TGTGCCAGCTCCGGGGACTCCGTACTGTTCTTC. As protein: CASSGDSVLFF.

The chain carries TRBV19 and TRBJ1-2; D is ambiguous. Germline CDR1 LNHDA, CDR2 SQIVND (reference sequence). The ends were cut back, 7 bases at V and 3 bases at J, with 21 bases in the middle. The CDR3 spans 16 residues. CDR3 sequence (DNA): TGTGCCAGTAAAGTAAGGGCCGCGAGCCTAGACTATGGCTACACCTTC. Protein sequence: CASKVRAASLDYGYTF.

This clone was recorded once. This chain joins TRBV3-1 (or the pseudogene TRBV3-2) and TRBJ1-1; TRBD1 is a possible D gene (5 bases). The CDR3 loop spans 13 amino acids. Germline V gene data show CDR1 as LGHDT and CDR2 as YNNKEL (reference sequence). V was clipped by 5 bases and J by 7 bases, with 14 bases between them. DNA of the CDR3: TGTGCCAGCAGCGCCTCCGGGGGGGGTGAAGCTTTCTTT. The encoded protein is CASSASGGGEAFF.

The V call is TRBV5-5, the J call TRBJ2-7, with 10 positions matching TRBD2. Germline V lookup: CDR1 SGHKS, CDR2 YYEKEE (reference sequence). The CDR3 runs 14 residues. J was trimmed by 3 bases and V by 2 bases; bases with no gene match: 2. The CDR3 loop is CASSLAGGFYEQYF. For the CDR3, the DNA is TGTGCCAGCAGCTTAGCGGGGGGGTTCTACGAGCAGTACTTC.

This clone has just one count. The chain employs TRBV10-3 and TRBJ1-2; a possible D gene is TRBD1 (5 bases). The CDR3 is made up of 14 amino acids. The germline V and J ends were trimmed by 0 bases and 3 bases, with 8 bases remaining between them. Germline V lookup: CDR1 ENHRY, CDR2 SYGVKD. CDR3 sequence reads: CAISESRGDYGYTF. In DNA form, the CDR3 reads TGTGCCATCAGTGAGTCACGGGGGGACTATGGCTACACCTTC.

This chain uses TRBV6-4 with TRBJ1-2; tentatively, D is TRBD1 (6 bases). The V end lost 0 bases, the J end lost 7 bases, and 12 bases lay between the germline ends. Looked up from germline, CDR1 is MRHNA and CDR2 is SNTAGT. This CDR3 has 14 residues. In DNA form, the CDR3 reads TGTGCCAGCAGTGACTCAACAGGGACGGGTGGCTACACCTTC. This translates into CASSDSTGTGGYTF.

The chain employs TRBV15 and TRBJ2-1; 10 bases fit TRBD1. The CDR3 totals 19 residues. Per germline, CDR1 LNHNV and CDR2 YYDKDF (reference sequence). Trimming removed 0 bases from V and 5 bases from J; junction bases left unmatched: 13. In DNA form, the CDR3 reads TGTGCCACCAGCAGAGAACCGGGACAGGGGACCCACGGGGACAATGAGCAGTTCTTC. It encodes CATSREPGQGTHGDNEQFF.

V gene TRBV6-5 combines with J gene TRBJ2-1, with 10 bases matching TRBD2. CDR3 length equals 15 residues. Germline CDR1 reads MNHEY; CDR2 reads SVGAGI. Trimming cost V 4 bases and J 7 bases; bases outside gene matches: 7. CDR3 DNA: TGTGCCAGCAGTTCGTCTAGCGGGGGTTTAAATGAGCAGTTCTTC. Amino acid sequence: CASSSSSGGLNEQFF.

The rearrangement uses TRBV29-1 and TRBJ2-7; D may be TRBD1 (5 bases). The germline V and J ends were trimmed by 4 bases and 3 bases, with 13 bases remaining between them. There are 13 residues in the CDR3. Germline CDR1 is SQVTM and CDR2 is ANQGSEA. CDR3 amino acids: CSVGRGRGYEQYF. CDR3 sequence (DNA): TGCAGCGTTGGAAGGGGTCGCGGCTACGAGCAGTACTTC.

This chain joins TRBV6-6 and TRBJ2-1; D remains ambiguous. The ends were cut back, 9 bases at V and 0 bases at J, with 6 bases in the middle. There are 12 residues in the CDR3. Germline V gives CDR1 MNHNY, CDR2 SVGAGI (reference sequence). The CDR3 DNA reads TGTGCCAGTGAGGCCTCCTACAATGAGCAGTTCTTC. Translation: CASEASYNEQFF.

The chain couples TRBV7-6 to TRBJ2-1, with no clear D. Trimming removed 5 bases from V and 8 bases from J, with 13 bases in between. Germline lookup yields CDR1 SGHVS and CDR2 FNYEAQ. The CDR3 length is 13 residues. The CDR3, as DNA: TGTGCCAGCAGCCTCCGGACCGAGTATGAGCAGTTCTTC. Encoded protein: CASSLRTEYEQFF.

CDR3 region: CASSSQGFSQPQHF. DNA of the CDR3: TGTGCCAGCAGCTCCCAGGGGTTTTCTCAGCCCCAGCATTTT. V gene TRBV6-5 combines with J gene TRBJ1-5; maybe TRBD1 (6 bases). The CDR3 sequence is 14 residues long. The V and J ends lost 6 bases and 6 bases respectively, with 15 bases between them. CDR1 is MNHEY, CDR2 SVGAGI, per germline.

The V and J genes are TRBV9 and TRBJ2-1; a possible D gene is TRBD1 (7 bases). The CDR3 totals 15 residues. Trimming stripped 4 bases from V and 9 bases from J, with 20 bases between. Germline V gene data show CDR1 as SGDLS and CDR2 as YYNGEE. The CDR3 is CASSRTSRGVSEQFF. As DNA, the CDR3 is TGTGCCAGCAGCCGCACTAGCAGGGGGGTCAGTGAGCAGTTCTTC.

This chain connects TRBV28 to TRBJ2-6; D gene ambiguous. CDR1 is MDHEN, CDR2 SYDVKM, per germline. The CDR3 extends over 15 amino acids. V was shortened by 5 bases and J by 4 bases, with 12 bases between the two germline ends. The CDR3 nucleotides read TGTGCCAGCAGTCGGGCCGTCGAGGGGGCCAACGTCCTGACTTTC. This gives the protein CASSRAVEGANVLTF.

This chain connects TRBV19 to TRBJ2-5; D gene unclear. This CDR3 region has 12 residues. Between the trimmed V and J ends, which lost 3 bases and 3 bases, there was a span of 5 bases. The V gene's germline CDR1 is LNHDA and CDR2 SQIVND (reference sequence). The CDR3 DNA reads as TGTGCCAGTAGTATGTCAAAAGAGACCCAGTACTTC. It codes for CASSMSKETQYF.

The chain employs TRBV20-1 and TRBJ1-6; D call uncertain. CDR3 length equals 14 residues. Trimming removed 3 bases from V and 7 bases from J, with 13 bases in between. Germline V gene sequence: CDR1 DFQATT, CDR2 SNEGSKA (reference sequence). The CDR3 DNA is TGCAGTGCTAGTAGGGATAACAGCAATTCACCCCTCCACTTT. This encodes CSASRDNSNSPLHF.

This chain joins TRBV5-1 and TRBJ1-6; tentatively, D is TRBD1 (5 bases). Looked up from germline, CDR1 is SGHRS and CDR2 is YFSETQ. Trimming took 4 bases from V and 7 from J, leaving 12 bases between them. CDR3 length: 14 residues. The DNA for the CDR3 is TGCGCCAGCAGCCTCGGGACTGAAAATTCACCCCTCCACTTT. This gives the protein CASSLGTENSPLHF.